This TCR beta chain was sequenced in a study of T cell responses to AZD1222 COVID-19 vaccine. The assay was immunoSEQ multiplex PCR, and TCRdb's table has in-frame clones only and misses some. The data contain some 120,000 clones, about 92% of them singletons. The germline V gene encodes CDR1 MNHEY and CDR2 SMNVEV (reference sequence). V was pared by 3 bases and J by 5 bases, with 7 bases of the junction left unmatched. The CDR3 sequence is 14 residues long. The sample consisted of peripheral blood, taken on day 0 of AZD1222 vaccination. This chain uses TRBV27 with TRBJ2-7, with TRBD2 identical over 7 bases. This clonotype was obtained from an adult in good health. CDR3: CASSFTRGEDEQYF. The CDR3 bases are TGTGCCAGCAGTTTCACCCGGGGGGAGGACGAGCAGTACTTC.